These 21 T cell receptor beta chains were sequenced from one sample in a study of PD-1 blockade in classical Hodgkin lymphoma (dated by TCRdb to the early 2020s). The library came from the immunoSEQ multiplex PCR assay. TCRdb limited this immuneACCESS table to in-frame rearrangements with V and J called. A share of clones is missing; checked studies link under half to unresolved V genes, and the rest is unexplained. A total of about 90,000 clones appear in this sample, over 90% of them only once. The top ten constitute about 2.7% of the sample. What the time point label conveys for this sample: cycle 2 day 1 (C2D1) of nivolumab. Every trial patient had relapsed after autologous stem cell transplantation, and cohorts A, B and C differed in prior brentuximab vedotin exposure. Here the sequenced sample was peripheral blood mononuclear cells (PBMCs), taken before the second cycle of nivolumab. Receptor source: a human donor with classical Hodgkin lymphoma.

This sequence joins TRBV7-8 and TRBJ2-1; TRBD1 or TRBD2 may be the D gene (6 bases each). Germline loops: CDR1 SGHVS, CDR2 FQNEAQ. V was clipped by 8 bases and J by 5 bases, with 13 bases between them. The length of the CDR3 is 13 residues. CDR3 bases: TGTGCCAGCCAGGTGAGGGGGGACAATGAGCAGTTCTTC. It encodes CASQVRGDNEQFF.

The chain joins TRBV10-1 to TRBJ2-7, with no clear D. V lost 8 bases, J lost 2 bases, and 10 bases lay in between. Germline lookup yields CDR1 WNHNN and CDR2 SYGVQD (reference sequence). This CDR3 is 12 amino acids long. CDR3: CASSRTTYEQYF. CDR3 nucleotides: TGCGCCAGCTCGAGGACGACCTACGAGCAGTACTTC.

The rearrangement uses TRBV5-4 and TRBJ2-1, with 12 bases aligning to TRBD2. The V segment lost 4 bases and the J segment 0 bases; nucleotides outside the gene matches: 8. CDR1 SGHNT and CDR2 YYREEE come from the germline V gene (reference sequence). This CDR3 has 18 amino acids. CDR3 loop: CASSQGLAGLSSYNEQFF. The CDR3 DNA is TGTGCCAGCAGCCAAGGACTAGCGGGATTAAGCTCCTACAATGAGCAGTTCTTC.

The chain combines TRBV6-5 with TRBJ2-1; D not resolved. The CDR3 consists of 13 residues. Germline lookup yields CDR1 MNHEY and CDR2 SVGAGI. The V end lost 7 bases, the J end lost 5 bases, and 12 bases lay between the germline ends. In DNA, the CDR3 is TGTGCCAGCACCCCACGGGTAGACAATGAGCAGTTCTTC. The encoded protein is CASTPRVDNEQFF.

The J gene is TRBJ2-5, the V gene TRBV28; perhaps D is TRBD1 or TRBD2 (5 bases each). CDR3 length: 14 amino acids. From germline, CDR1 is MDHEN and CDR2 SYDVKM. Trimming removed 3 bases at V and 1 base at J, with 9 bases between. The CDR3 DNA reads as TGTGCCAGCAGTTTGGGGACCCTCCAAGAGACCCAGTACTTC. Amino acid sequence: CASSLGTLQETQYF.

The V call is TRBV7-6, the J call TRBJ2-7, with D hard to call. V lost 5 bases and J 1 base, leaving 12 bases between the germline ends. The CDR3 is 14 amino acids. Per germline, CDR1 SGHVS and CDR2 FNYEAQ. CDR3 amino acids: CASSHGLRSYEQYF. DNA of the CDR3: TGTGCCAGCAGCCATGGCCTCCGGTCCTACGAGCAGTACTTC.

J is TRBJ2-1 and V is TRBV6-1; either TRBD1 or TRBD2 may fit D (5 bases each). Germline lookup yields CDR1 MNHNS and CDR2 SASEGT. V was cut by 6 bases and J by 1 base, with 13 bases left in between. CDR3 length equals 15 residues. The CDR3 region is CASRTGTASYNEQFF. The CDR3 DNA reads as TGTGCCAGCAGGACCGGGACCGCTTCCTACAATGAGCAGTTCTTC.

The V call is TRBV27, the J call TRBJ1-6; maybe TRBD1 (5 bases). V lost 0 bases, J lost 1 base, and 22 bases lay in between. Per germline, CDR1 MNHEY and CDR2 SMNVEV (reference sequence). The CDR3 is 21 amino acids. CDR3: CASSLSPPGTGGSSYNSPLHF. The CDR3 DNA follows: TGTGCCAGCAGTTTATCCCCCCCCGGGACTGGGGGGAGTTCCTATAATTCACCCCTCCACTTT.

The chain uses TRBV19 and TRBJ1-2; TRBD1 matches at 7 bases. CDR1 and CDR2 (germline): LNHDA, SQIVND (reference sequence). The CDR3 is made up of 14 amino acids. Germline trimming cut 8 bases from V and 4 bases from J; bases unmatched to any gene: 10. The CDR3 DNA is TGTGCCAGTTATTATCCGGGACAGATCTATGGCTACACCTTC. Its translation is CASYYPGQIYGYTF.

The chain links TRBV11-2 to TRBJ2-7; 11 positions agree with TRBD2. The CDR3 has 14 amino acids. Trimming at V came to 5 bases and at J to 4 bases, leaving 4 bases not matched to a gene. Germline V gene lookup returns CDR1 SGHAT and CDR2 FQNNGV. The CDR3 sequence: CASSNRLAGYEQYF. CDR3 nucleotide sequence: TGTGCCAGCAGCAACCGACTAGCGGGGTACGAGCAGTACTTC.

This clone was observed a single time. The chain employs TRBV18 and TRBJ1-3, with unresolved D. From germline, CDR1 is KGHSH and CDR2 LQKENI. The CDR3 is made up of 15 amino acids. Trimming stripped 4 bases from V and 2 bases from J, with 12 bases between. The CDR3 here is CASSLVHRTGNTIYF. CDR3 in DNA: TGTGCCAGCTCACTGGTGCATCGGACTGGAAACACCATATATTTT.

The rearrangement uses TRBV29-1 and TRBJ1-1; D ambiguous. Germline V lookup: CDR1 SQVTM, CDR2 ANQGSEA. The V and J ends lost 3 bases and 5 bases respectively, with 10 bases between them. The CDR3 runs to 12 residues. The CDR3 nucleotides read TGCAGCGTTGAGAGGGCGAGGACTGAAGCTTTCTTT. Protein product: CSVERARTEAFF.

This chain links TRBV6-4 with TRBJ2-2, with D perhaps TRBD1 or TRBD2 (5 bases each). Trimming pared 3 bases from V and 1 base from J, leaving 15 bases between. The CDR3 covers 17 residues. The V gene's germline CDR1 is MRHNA and CDR2 SNTAGT. CDR3 amino acids: CASSDFEGQWNTGELFF. DNA for the CDR3: TGTGCCAGCAGTGATTTCGAGGGGCAGTGGAACACCGGGGAGCTGTTTTTT.

The chain combines TRBV27 with TRBJ2-7; 12 bases are shared with TRBD2. There are 15 residues in the CDR3. The trim removed 7 bases at V and 1 base at J, leaving 5 bases unmatched. Germline CDR1 MNHEY, CDR2 SMNVEV (reference sequence). The CDR3 sequence is CASTSGTSGSYEQYF. CDR3 nucleotide sequence: TGTGCCAGCACCTCCGGGACTAGCGGGTCCTACGAGCAGTACTTC.

This chain connects TRBV5-1 to TRBJ2-7; TRBD1 matches 9 bases. The CDR3 loop spans 15 amino acids. Germline V gene sequence: CDR1 SGHRS, CDR2 YFSETQ. V lost 2 bases and J lost 3; bases outside the gene matches: 6. The CDR3 DNA reads as TGCGCCAGCAGCTTACTCGGGACAGGGCTCTACGAGCAGTACTTC. Protein: CASSLLGTGLYEQYF. The full variable domain, in which reference TRBV5-1 and TRBJ2-7 provide the parts outside the CDR3, is KAGVTQTPRYLIKTRGQQVTLSCSPISGHRSVSWYQQTPGQGLQFLFEYFSETQRNKGNFPGRFSGRQFSNSRSEMNVSTLELGDSALYLCASSLLGTGLYEQYFGPGTRLTVT.

The chain combines TRBV11-2 with TRBJ2-2; 10 nucleotides line up with TRBD2. The CDR3 length is 15 residues. With V trimmed by 1 base and J by 4 bases, 0 bases remained unmatched. The V gene's germline CDR1 is SGHAT and CDR2 FQNNGV. The chain's CDR3 is CASSLVAGGTGELFF. The CDR3 DNA is TGTGCCAGCAGCTTAGTAGCGGGGGGCACCGGGGAGCTGTTTTTT.

The genes are TRBV29-1 and TRBJ2-7; D is undetermined. The CDR3 is made up of 11 amino acids. Deletions cut 2 bases from V and 0 bases from J, with 2 bases between. The germline CDR1 and CDR2 sequences are SQVTM and ANQGSEA. CDR3 residues: CSVENSYEQYF. CDR3 bases: TGCAGCGTTGAAAACTCCTACGAGCAGTACTTC.

This clone was seen only once. The chain links TRBV28 to TRBJ1-5; D is perhaps TRBD1 (5 bases). The germline V gene has CDR1 MDHEN and CDR2 SYDVKM. Trimming took off 6 bases at V and 5 bases at J, with 17 bases between the two ends. This CDR3 has 15 amino acids. The CDR3 DNA follows: TGTGCCAGCAGACTCCTAACAGGAGCCCATCAGCCCCAGCATTTT. Translation gives CASRLLTGAHQPQHF.

The rearrangement joins TRBV29-1 to TRBJ2-7; D may correspond to TRBD1 or TRBD2 (5 bases each). V was trimmed by 1 base and J by 2 bases, leaving 6 bases between them. CDR1 SQVTM and CDR2 ANQGSEA come from the germline V gene. This CDR3 is built from 12 residues. CDR3: CSVEGGTYEQYF. The CDR3, as DNA: TGCAGCGTTGAAGGGGGGACCTACGAGCAGTACTTC.

The table lists this clone with a count of one. J is TRBJ1-1 and V is TRBV6-5; D unresolved. From germline, CDR1 is MNHEY and CDR2 SVGAGI. Trimming cost V 4 bases and J 0 bases, with 9 bases left between them. CDR3 length: 14 amino acids. CDR3 region: CASSLSVMNTEAFF. The DNA of the CDR3 is TGTGCCAGCAGTTTATCGGTTATGAACACTGAAGCTTTCTTT.

This sequence joins TRBV6-5 and TRBJ1-1, with TRBD1 as a possible D gene (6 bases). V lost 6 bases, J lost 1 base, and 12 bases lay in between. The CDR3 length is 14 residues. In germline, CDR1 is MNHEY, CDR2 SVGAGI. In DNA, the CDR3 is TGTGCCAGCAGCCGACAGGAGAAGAACACTGAAGCTTTCTTT. Encoded protein: CASSRQEKNTEAFF.